These T cell receptor beta chains were read from a single sample in a study of response to subunit inactivated influenza vaccine. TCRdb processed the RT-PCR reads anew with MiXCR; each CDR3 protein has one entry. The sample has about half a million distinct CDR3 sequences; 25% are singletons. The sequencing here drew on CD4+ T cells sorted from PBMCs, taken more than 4 days after vaccination. These TCRs come from a man over 45 who received an inactivated influenza vaccine. Each CDR3 is given with its conserved first and last residue. D genes are given only for firm matches. Size is stated for part of the rows, as once, few or many counts, or as a class when the clone is expanded.

V gene	clone size	J gene	D gene	CDR3 DNA	CDR3 protein
TRBV18	-	TRBJ2-5	-	TGTGCCAGCTCACCACAGGGGGACGTGCCTGGCGACTTC	CASSPQGDVPGDF
TRBV5-1	few	TRBJ2-3	TRBD2	TGCGCCAGTACTCTAGCGGGAGTACCGACAGATACGCAGTATTTT	CASTLAGVPTDTQYF
TRBV5-1	-	TRBJ1-1	-	TGCGCCAGCAGCTTGGTAGCCAGGGAAGCTGAAGCTTTCTTT	CASSLVAREAEAFF
TRBV12-3/TRBV12-4	many	TRBJ2-7	-	TGTGCCAGCAGTTTACGGGGGATCCACGAGCAGTACTTC	CASSLRGIHEQYF
TRBV7-7	-	TRBJ2-1	TRBD2	TGTGCTAGCAGCTTACAAGCGGGAGAAAGTGAGCAGTTCTTC	CASSLQAGESEQFF
TRBV11-2	few	TRBJ2-7	TRBD2	TGTGCCAGCAGCTTAGTCGGTCTAGCGGGGGCGGGGTACGTCGAGCAGTACTTC	CASSLVGLAGAGYVEQYF
TRBV6-5	few	TRBJ2-2	-	TGTGCCAGCAGTTACAGGCTTTCCCCCCCGTCCGGGGAGCTGTTTTTT	CASSYRLSPPSGELFF
TRBV2	-	TRBJ1-4	-	TGTGCCAGCAGGAACAGGGAAGCTAATGAAAAACTGTTTTTT	CASRNREANEKLFF
TRBV9	few	TRBJ2-1	TRBD2	TGTGCCAGCAGCGTAGAGACTAGCGTTGAGCAGTTCTTC	CASSVETSVEQFF
TRBV4-2	-	TRBJ2-2	-	TGTGCCAGCAGCCAAGAAGATACCGGGGAGCTGTTTTTT	CASSQEDTGELFF
TRBV20-1	-	TRBJ1-5	-	TGCAGTGCTAGAGTGGTGAATAGCAATCAGCCCCAGCATTTT	CSARVVNSNQPQHF
TRBV5-1	-	TRBJ1-1	-	TGCGCCAGCAGCCAGCAGACAGGATCGAACACTGAAGCTTTCTTT	CASSQQTGSNTEAFF
TRBV7-8	-	TRBJ2-3	-	TGTGCCAGCAGCCGAGGTGGGAGACCGGGCACAGATACGCAGTATTTT	CASSRGGRPGTDTQYF